This T cell receptor (beta chain) was documented in a study of beta chain features in type 1 diabetes. Only a few counts were recorded for this clone. Its antigen is undetermined. Reverse transcribing all isolated RNA meant expressed TCRB transcripts were sequenced. Sequencing was performed with immunoSEQ multiplex PCR; in TCRdb, only in-frame clones are kept and a portion is missing. The table has 680,000 or so clones, roughly 12% seen once. General study findings and limits: Among all four CD4+ subsets, Type 1 diabetes patients had TCRB CDR3s that were moderately but significantly shorter.

Germline V lookup: CDR1 LNHDA, CDR2 SQIVND (reference sequence). With 4 bases clipped from V and 0 bases from J, the junction kept 3 bases outside the gene matches. This CDR3 is 15 amino acids long. The receptor's source is a man aged 18 to 35 with type 1 diabetes. The chain recombines TRBV19 with TRBJ2-3; 8 bases align to TRBD2. Sequences were obtained from naive CD4+ T cells from blood. CDR3 sequence (DNA): TGTGCCAGTAGTACACAGCGGGGGAGCACAGATACGCAGTATTTT. Translation gives CASSTQRGSTDTQYF.